This T cell receptor beta chain was sequenced during a study of blood T cell repertoires in COVID-19. Across the study: Samples taken during acute and convalescent COVID-19 were collected in the United States, Italy and Spain. From T cells, B-cell-depleted T cells, or PBMCs came the material, which was cDNA or gDNA.

Donors were grouped by their self-reported clinical history. Produced via immunoSEQ multiplex PCR; TCRdb's table is partial and in-frame only. The table includes about 190,000 clones, around 84% detected once. The TCR was taken from a woman aged 25 to 39 who had recovered from COVID-19. Sequences were obtained from PBMCs or T cells enriched from blood (not recorded which).

The CDR3 is CASSPRRASPQHF. CDR3 sequence (DNA): TGTGCCAGCAGCCCCCGTAGAGCTTCTCCCCAGCATTTT. J is TRBJ1-5 and V is TRBV16; no clear D gene. V was trimmed by 4 bases and J by 10 bases, leaving 14 bases between them. The germline V gene encodes CDR1 KGHSY and CDR2 FQNENV. The CDR3 covers 13 residues.